This passage covers 27 T cell receptor beta chains from one sample sequenced in a study of patients with pleural tuberculosis. TCRdb fed the reads into MiXCR, producing one record per CDR3 protein. The sample carries 45,000 to 60,000 distinct CDR3 sequences, less than 9.5% recorded once. The receptors originated from a human donor with pleural tuberculosis.

This clonotype was picked up a small number of times. The V call is TRBV12-5, the J call TRBJ1-1; no clear D gene. Trimming left V 7 bases short and J 3 bases short, with 21 bases between. CDR1 is LGHNT and CDR2 is FRNRAP in the germline V gene. The CDR3 has 16 amino acids. The CDR3 DNA reads as TGTGCTAGTGCCATCCGGGCGTATGGGGTGGACACTGAAGCTTTCTTT. It specifies CASAIRAYGVDTEAFF.

The table lists this clonotype with many counts. The chain links TRBV28 to TRBJ2-7; 9 bases agree with TRBD2. CDR3 length: 14 residues. From germline, CDR1 is MDHEN and CDR2 SYDVKM. Unmatched junction bases numbered 10, after V lost 8 bases and J lost 5 bases. Here the CDR3 DNA reads TGTGCCAGCGAGTCCCCTAGCGGGATACACGAGCAGTACTTC. Its protein product is CASESPSGIHEQYF. Combining the CDR3 with reference TRBV28 and TRBJ2-7 gives the whole variable domain DVKVTQSSRYLVKRTGEKVFLECVQDMDHENMFWYRQDPGLGLRLIYFSYDVKMKEKGDIPEGYSVSREKKERFSLILESASTNQTSMYLCASESPSGIHEQYFGPGTRLTVT.

In this sample, this clonotype is medium-sized. A much bigger clone sits one base away, suggesting this may be a read error. The rearrangement links TRBV4-1 to TRBJ2-1; unclear D gene. The CDR3 sequence is 15 residues long. Germline V gene sequence: CDR1 MGHRA, CDR2 YSYEKL. Between the trimmed V and J ends, which lost 7 bases and 5 bases, there was a span of 18 bases. CDR3 nucleotides: TGCGCCAGCACCCCGGGCCTTGTTGGTCACAATGAGCAGTTCTTC. Translation gives CASTPGLVGHNEQFF.

The sample holds many counts of this clonotype. One junction end does not reproduce the germline sequence, and a read error may be involved. J is TRBJ2-7 and V is TRBV7-9; D unclear. Germline V CDR1 and CDR2: SEHNR, FQNEAQ (reference sequence). The CDR3 has 11 residues. The CDR3 is CASNLGREQYF. The CDR3 nucleotides are TGTGCCAGCAACTTAGGGCGCGAGCAGTACTTC.

This clonotype was seen many times. The chain couples TRBV6-1 to TRBJ2-7, with 9 bases that match TRBD1. The CDR3 covers 13 residues. V gave up 6 bases and J gave up 2 bases; unmatched junction bases: 2. Germline CDR1 reads MNHNS; CDR2 reads SASEGT. The CDR3 DNA reads as TGTGCCAGCAGAGGGACAGGGCCCTACGAGCAGTACTTC. Translating it yields CASRGTGPYEQYF.

The sample holds a few counts of this clonotype. The chain combines TRBV30 with TRBJ1-1, with a tentative D call TRBD1 (5 bases). The CDR3 length is 15 residues. Trimming left V 1 base short and J 1 base short, with 13 bases between. Germline assignment: CDR1 GTSNPN and CDR2 SVGIG (reference sequence). CDR3 loop: CAWSETGRGNTEAFF. For the CDR3, the DNA is TGTGCCTGGAGTGAAACGGGACGGGGGAACACTGAAGCTTTCTTT.

This clonotype occurred many times. V usage is TRBV10-3 and J usage is TRBJ1-5; the D gene is possibly TRBD1 (5 bases). In germline, CDR1 is ENHRY, CDR2 SYGVKD. The CDR3 extends over 15 amino acids. V was trimmed by 6 bases and J by 0 bases, leaving 12 bases between them. The CDR3, as DNA: TGTGCCATCAGCGGGACCGCGTATAGCAATCAGCCCCAGCATTTT. This codes for CAISGTAYSNQPQHF.

Ten or more counts support this clonotype. The chain has TRBV20-1 and TRBJ2-3; the match to TRBD2 covers 12 bases. The ends lost 6 bases at V and 4 bases at J; junction bases unmatched: 2. This CDR3 contains 13 residues. The V gene's germline CDR1 is DFQATT and CDR2 SNEGSKA (reference sequence). The CDR3 coding sequence is TGCAGTGCAAGACTAGCGGGAGCAGATACGCAGTATTTT. Protein: CSARLAGADTQYF.

As regards this clonotype: The conserved closing phenylalanine or tryptophan is absent in this CDR3, likely reflecting a read error. J is TRBJ2-3 and V is TRBV18; either TRBD1 or TRBD2 may supply D (5 bases each). This CDR3 spans 17 amino acids. Trimming shortened V by 5 bases and J by 4 bases, and 22 bases separated the two germline ends. Germline CDR1 and CDR2: KGHSH and LQKENI. The CDR3 spells CASSFNQWDGPPDTQYY. As DNA, the CDR3 is TGTGCCAGCTCATTTAACCAATGGGACGGCCCTCCAGATACGCAGTATTAT.

In its sample, this clonotype was seen many times. V is TRBV12-3 or TRBV12-4 and J is TRBJ1-2; 10 bases match TRBD1. V gave up 6 bases and J gave up 7 bases; unmatched junction bases: 11. The CDR3 loop spans 15 amino acids. The CDR3 sequence is CASRNYRDRGGGYTF. The CDR3 DNA follows: TGTGCCAGCAGAAATTACCGGGACAGGGGCGGTGGCTACACCTTC.

This clonotype was counted many times. The J gene is TRBJ1-1, the V gene TRBV2; unclear D gene. Trimming pared 3 bases from V and 3 bases from J, leaving 8 bases between. Germline lookup yields CDR1 SNHLY and CDR2 FYNNEI. The CDR3 has 13 residues. CDR3 nucleotide sequence: TGTGCCAGCAGTGATACGACGGACACTGAAGCTTTCTTT. Its protein product is CASSDTTDTEAFF.

This clonotype was found many times. This chain joins TRBV29-1 and TRBJ1-5, with D possibly TRBD1 on 6 matching bases. Trimming left V 6 bases short and J 0 bases short, with 9 bases between. This CDR3 contains 13 residues. Germline V gives CDR1 SQVTM, CDR2 ANQGSEA. The CDR3 region is CSVGGGSNQPQHF. The CDR3 nucleotides are TGCAGCGTAGGGGGTGGTAGCAATCAGCCCCAGCATTTT. The full variable domain, its missing parts supplied by reference TRBV29-1 and TRBJ1-5, is SAVISQKPSRDICQRGTSLTIQCQVDSQVTMMFWYRQQPGQSLTLIATANQGSEATYESGFVIDKFPISRPNLTFSTLTVSNMSPEDSSIYLCSVGGGSNQPQHFGDGTRLSIL.

The chain recombines TRBV29-1 with TRBJ1-5; tentatively, D is TRBD1 (5 bases). Looked up from germline, CDR1 is SQVTM and CDR2 is ANQGSEA. This CDR3 has 14 amino acids. V was cut by 4 bases and J by 4 bases, with 14 bases left in between. As DNA, the CDR3 is TGCAGCGTTGCGAGAGGGGATGAGAATCAGCCCCAGCATTTT. Translating it yields CSVARGDENQPQHF.

This clonotype appeared many times. The chain uses TRBV2 and TRBJ2-1, with D tentatively TRBD1 (7 bases). The V gene lost 2 bases and the J gene lost 10 bases, with 12 bases spanning the gap. The CDR3 runs 13 residues. Germline values: CDR1 SNHLY, CDR2 FYNNEI. Written as DNA, the CDR3 is TGTGCCAGCAGTGAAATCAGGGGGGACGAGCAGTTCTTC. Protein: CASSEIRGDEQFF. Together with reference TRBV2 and TRBJ2-1, the CDR3 gives the full variable domain: EPEVTQTPSHQVTQMGQEVILRCVPISNHLYFYWYRQILGQKVEFLVSFYNNEISEKSEIFDDQFSVERPDGSNFTLKIRSTKLEDSAMYFCASSEIRGDEQFFGPGTRLTVL.

This clonotype was seen ten or more times. The chain employs TRBV28 and TRBJ1-1, with unresolved D. V was cut by 10 bases and J by 3 bases, with 15 bases left in between. The CDR3 extends over 13 amino acids. Germline V gene lookup returns CDR1 MDHEN and CDR2 SYDVKM. DNA for the CDR3: TGTGCCACGGGGTGGACCACCGACACTGAAGCTTTCTTT. Its protein is CATGWTTDTEAFF.

With regard to this clonotype: At one of its ends the junction is not consistent with the germline gene, which may arise from a read error. The chain links TRBV2 to TRBJ1-4; weak D call: TRBD1 (5 bases). CDR3 size: 13 residues. CDR1 and CDR2 from the germline V gene are SNHLY and FYNNEI. CDR3: CAGRWRGEEKPFF. The CDR3 DNA follows: TGTGCCGGCAGATGGAGGGGTGAGGAAAAACCGTTTTTT.

In its sample, this clonotype was seen many times. The rearrangement links TRBV28 to TRBJ1-6, with D possibly being TRBD1 (6 bases). CDR3 length: 15 amino acids. V lost 5 bases and J lost 1, with 9 bases in between. CDR1 MDHEN and CDR2 SYDVKM come from the germline V gene. For the CDR3, the DNA is TGTGCCAGCAGTCCTGGACAGTCCTATAATTCACCCCTCCACTTT. As protein: CASSPGQSYNSPLHF.

This clonotype appeared many times. V and J are TRBV15 and TRBJ1-4, with no clear D. Trimming took off 0 bases at V and 8 bases at J, with 7 bases between the two ends. This CDR3 comprises 13 residues. Germline V lookup: CDR1 LNHNV, CDR2 YYDKDF (reference sequence). Here the CDR3 DNA reads TGTGCCACCAGCAGAGATAGCGGGGAAAAACTGTTTTTT. Translating gives CATSRDSGEKLFF.

This clonotype was recorded many times. The rearrangement uses TRBV12-3 or TRBV12-4 and TRBJ1-5, with 7 bases fitting TRBD1. The junction had 11 bases not matched to a gene; V was cut back by 6 bases and J by 0 bases. The CDR3 contains 17 residues. The CDR3, as DNA: TGTGCCAGCAGAAAAGGGACAGCACCCTATAGCAATCAGCCCCAGCATTTT. Translated, it gives CASRKGTAPYSNQPQHF.

This clonotype appeared many times. This sequence joins TRBV19 and TRBJ2-1; D is ambiguous. Trimming cost V 7 bases and J 4 bases, with 11 bases left between them. The germline V gene encodes CDR1 LNHDA and CDR2 SQIVND (reference sequence). CDR3 length: 13 residues. CDR3: CASKGIGYNEQFF. CDR3 coding DNA: TGTGCCAGTAAGGGAATAGGATACAATGAGCAGTTCTTC.

This clonotype has ten or more counts. A junction end diverges from the germline sequence, so it may reflect a read error. The rearrangement joins TRBV14 to TRBJ2-3; 12 bases are shared with TRBD2. Germline CDR1 and CDR2: SGHDN and FVKESK. The CDR3 sequence is 18 residues long. CDR3 residues: CASSQDPTSGSYTDTQYF. CDR3 sequence (DNA): TGTGCCAGCAGTCAAGATCCGACTAGCGGGAGTTACACAGATACGCAGTATTTT.

V usage is TRBV2 and J usage is TRBJ2-1; D is unclear. V was shortened by 3 bases and J by 12 bases, with 9 bases between the two germline ends. This CDR3 spans 11 amino acids. The V gene's germline CDR1 is SNHLY and CDR2 FYNNEI. The CDR3 region has the DNA TGTGCCAGCAGTGACCTCGATACGCAGTTCTTC. Its translation: CASSDLDTQFF.

J is TRBJ2-3 and V is TRBV19, with 8 bases matching TRBD2. V shed 3 bases and J 1 base; nucleotides not matched to a gene: 6. This CDR3 region has 16 residues. Germline-derived CDR1 and CDR2 are LNHDA and SQIVND (reference sequence). In DNA form, the CDR3 reads TGTGCCAGTAGTATTTCCAGCGGGAGTGGCACAGATACGCAGTATTTT. This gives the protein CASSISSGSGTDTQYF.

This clonotype was found many times. In DNA form, the CDR3 reads TGTGCCAGCAGTCATGGACAGGGGGGTCAGCCCCAGCATTTT. Protein sequence: CASSHGQGGQPQHF. V and J are TRBV6-1 and TRBJ1-5; TRBD1 matches 10 bases. The CDR3 spans 14 residues. With 5 bases clipped from V and 6 bases from J, the junction kept 4 bases outside the gene matches. Germline CDR1 and CDR2: MNHNS and SASEGT.

J is TRBJ2-5 and V is TRBV20-1; the match to TRBD1 covers 7 bases. This CDR3 comprises 15 residues. After removal of 7 bases from V and 5 bases from J, the junction contained 16 bases not matched to a gene. Germline-derived CDR1 and CDR2 are DFQATT and SNEGSKA (reference sequence). This CDR3 reads CSGDQTKGAVETQYF. The CDR3 coding sequence is TGCAGTGGTGACCAAACCAAGGGGGCGGTTGAGACCCAGTACTTC.

Ten or more counts support this clonotype. The chain links TRBV11-1 to TRBJ1-2, with TRBD1 matching 8 bases. Germline loops: CDR1 SGHAT, CDR2 FQDESV (reference sequence). This CDR3 contains 14 residues. The J segment lost 4 bases and the V segment lost 4 bases, leaving 5 bases of the junction unmatched. CDR3 sequence: CASSSPGTGYGYTF. As DNA, the CDR3 is TGTGCCAGCAGCTCTCCCGGGACAGGCTATGGCTACACCTTC.

This clonotype occurred many times. This chain connects TRBV6-1 to TRBJ2-3; TRBD1 matches at 9 bases. The CDR3 runs 15 residues. CDR1 and CDR2 from the germline V gene are MNHNS and SASEGT. V lost 4 bases to trimming and J lost 3 bases; unmatched junction nucleotides: 5. CDR3 residues: CASSGIGTGTDTQYF. CDR3 nucleotide sequence: TGTGCCAGCAGTGGAATAGGGACAGGGACAGATACGCAGTATTTT.